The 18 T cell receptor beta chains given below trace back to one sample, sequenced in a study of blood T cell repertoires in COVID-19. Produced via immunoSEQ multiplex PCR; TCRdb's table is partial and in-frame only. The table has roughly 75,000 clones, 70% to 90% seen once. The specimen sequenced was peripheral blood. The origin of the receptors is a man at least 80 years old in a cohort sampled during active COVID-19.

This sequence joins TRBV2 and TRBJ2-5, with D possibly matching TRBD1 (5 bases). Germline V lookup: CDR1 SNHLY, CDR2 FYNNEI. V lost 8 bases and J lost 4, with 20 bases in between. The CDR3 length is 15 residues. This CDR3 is CASVLGGAIGETQYF. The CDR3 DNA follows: TGTGCCAGCGTCCTTGGTGGGGCTATAGGAGAGACCCAGTACTTC.

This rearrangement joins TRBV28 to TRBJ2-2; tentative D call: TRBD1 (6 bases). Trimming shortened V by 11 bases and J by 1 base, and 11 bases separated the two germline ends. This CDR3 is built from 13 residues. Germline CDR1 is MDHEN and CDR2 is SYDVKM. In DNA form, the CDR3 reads TGTGCCCATCAGGGGCGGAACACCGGGGAGCTGTTTTTT. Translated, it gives CAHQGRNTGELFF.

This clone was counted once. The CDR3 protein is CASSLSMGQGIEAFF. The CDR3 DNA sequence: TGTGCCAGCAGTTTATCGATGGGACAGGGCATTGAAGCTTTCTTT. This chain connects TRBV27 to TRBJ1-1, with 9 bases identical to TRBD1. The CDR3 consists of 15 residues. Germline values: CDR1 MNHEY, CDR2 SMNVEV (reference sequence). Trimming at V came to 0 bases and at J to 7 bases, leaving 6 bases not matched to a gene.

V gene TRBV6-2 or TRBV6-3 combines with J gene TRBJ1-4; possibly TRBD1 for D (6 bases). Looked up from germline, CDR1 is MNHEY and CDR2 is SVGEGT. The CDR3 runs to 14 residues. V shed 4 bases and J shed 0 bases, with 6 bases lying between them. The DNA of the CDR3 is TGTGCCAGCAGTTGGACAGCAACTAATGAAAAACTGTTTTTT. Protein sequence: CASSWTATNEKLFF.

DNA of the CDR3: TGTGCCAGCAGTTACCCCGGACGGGAAGAAGCTTTCTTT. This gives the protein CASSYPGREEAFF. This chain connects TRBV6-5 to TRBJ1-1; D gene unclear. Germline CDR1 MNHEY, CDR2 SVGAGI. This CDR3 spans 13 amino acids. Between the trimmed V and J ends, which lost 2 bases and 8 bases, there was a span of 12 bases.

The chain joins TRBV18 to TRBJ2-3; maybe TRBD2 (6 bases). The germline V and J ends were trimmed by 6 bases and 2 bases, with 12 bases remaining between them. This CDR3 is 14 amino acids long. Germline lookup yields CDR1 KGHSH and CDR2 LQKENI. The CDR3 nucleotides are TGTGCCAGCTCGACCGGGGGAGACACAGATACGCAGTATTTT. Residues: CASSTGGDTDTQYF.

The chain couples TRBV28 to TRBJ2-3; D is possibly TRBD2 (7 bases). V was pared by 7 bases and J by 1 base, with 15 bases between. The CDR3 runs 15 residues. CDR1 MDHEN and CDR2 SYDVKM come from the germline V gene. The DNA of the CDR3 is TGTGCCAGCACTTCGGGGGGCCTACGCACAGATACGCAGTATTTT. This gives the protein CASTSGGLRTDTQYF.

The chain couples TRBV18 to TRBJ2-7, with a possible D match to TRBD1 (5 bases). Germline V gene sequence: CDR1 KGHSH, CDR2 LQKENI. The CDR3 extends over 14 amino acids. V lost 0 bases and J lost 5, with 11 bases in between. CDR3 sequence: CASSPPGLRNEQYF. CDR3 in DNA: TGTGCCAGCTCACCACCGGGGCTGAGGAACGAGCAGTACTTC. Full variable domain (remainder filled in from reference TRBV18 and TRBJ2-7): NAGVMQNPRHLVRRRGQEARLRCSPMKGHSHVYWYRQLPEEGLKFMVYLQKENIIDESGMPKERFSAEFPKEGPSILRIQQVVRGDSAAYFCASSPPGLRNEQYFGPGTRLTVT.

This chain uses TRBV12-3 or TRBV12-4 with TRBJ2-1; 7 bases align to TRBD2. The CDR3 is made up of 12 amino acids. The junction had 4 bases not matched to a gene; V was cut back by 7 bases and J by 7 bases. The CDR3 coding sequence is TGTGCCAGCACCCTGCGGGGGAATGAGCAGTTCTTC. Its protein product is CASTLRGNEQFF.

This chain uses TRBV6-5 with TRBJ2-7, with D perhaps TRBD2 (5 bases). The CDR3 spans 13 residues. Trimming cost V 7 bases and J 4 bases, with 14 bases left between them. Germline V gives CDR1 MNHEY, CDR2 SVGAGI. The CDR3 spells CASNQDGGYEQYF. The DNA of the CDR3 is TGTGCCAGCAACCAGGACGGAGGATACGAGCAGTACTTC.

CDR3 amino acids: CASSLPTTGVLGYGYTF. The CDR3 DNA reads as TGTGCCAGCAGTTTACCCACCACAGGGGTCTTGGGCTATGGCTACACCTTC. V and J are TRBV28 and TRBJ1-2, with 7 positions matching TRBD1. V was pared by 2 bases and J by 4 bases, with 13 bases of the junction left unmatched. This CDR3 contains 17 residues. The germline V gene has CDR1 MDHEN and CDR2 SYDVKM.

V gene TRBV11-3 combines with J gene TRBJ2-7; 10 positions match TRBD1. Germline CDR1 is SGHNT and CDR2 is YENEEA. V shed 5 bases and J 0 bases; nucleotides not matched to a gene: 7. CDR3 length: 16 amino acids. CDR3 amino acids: CASSQRTGGSSYEQYF. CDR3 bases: TGTGCCAGCAGCCAAAGGACAGGGGGAAGCTCCTACGAGCAGTACTTC.

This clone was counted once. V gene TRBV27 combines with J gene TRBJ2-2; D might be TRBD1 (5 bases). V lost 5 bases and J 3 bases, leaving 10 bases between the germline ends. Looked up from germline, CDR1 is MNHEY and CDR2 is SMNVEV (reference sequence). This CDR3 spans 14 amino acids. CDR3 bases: TGTGCCAGCAGTCGCAGGGCAGACACCGGGGAGCTGTTTTTT. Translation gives CASSRRADTGELFF.

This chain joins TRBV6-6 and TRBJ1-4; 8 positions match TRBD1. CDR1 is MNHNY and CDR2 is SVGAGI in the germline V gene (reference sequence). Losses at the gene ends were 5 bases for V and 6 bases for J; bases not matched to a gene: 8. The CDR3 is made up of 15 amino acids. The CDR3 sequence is CASSKTTGGDEKLFF. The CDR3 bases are TGTGCCAGCAGTAAAACCACAGGGGGGGATGAAAAACTGTTTTTT.

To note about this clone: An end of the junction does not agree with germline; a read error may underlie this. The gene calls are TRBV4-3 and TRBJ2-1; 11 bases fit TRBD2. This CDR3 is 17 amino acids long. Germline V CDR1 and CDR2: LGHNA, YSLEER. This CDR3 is CASSHRASGGPYHEQFF. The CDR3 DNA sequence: TGCGCCAGCAGCCACCGAGCTAGCGGGGGGCCCTACCATGAGCAGTTCTTC.

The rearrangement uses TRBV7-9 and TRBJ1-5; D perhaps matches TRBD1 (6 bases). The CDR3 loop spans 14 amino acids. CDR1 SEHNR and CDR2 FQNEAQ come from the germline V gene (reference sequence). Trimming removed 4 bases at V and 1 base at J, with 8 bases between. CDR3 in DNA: TGTGCCAGCAGCTCGACAGGAAGCAATCAGCCCCAGCATTTT. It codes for CASSSTGSNQPQHF. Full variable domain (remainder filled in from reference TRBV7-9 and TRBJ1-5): DTGVSQNPRHKITKRGQNVTFRCDPISEHNRLYWYRQTLGQGPEFLTYFQNEAQLEKSRLLSDRFSAERPKGSFSTLEIQRTEQGDSAMYLCASSSTGSNQPQHFGDGTRLSIL.

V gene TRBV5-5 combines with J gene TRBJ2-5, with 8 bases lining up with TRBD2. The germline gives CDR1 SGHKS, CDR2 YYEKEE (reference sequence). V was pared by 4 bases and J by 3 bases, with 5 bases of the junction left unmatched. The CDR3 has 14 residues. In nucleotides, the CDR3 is TGTGCCAGCAGCAACCTAGCGGGTAAAGAGACCCAGTACTTC. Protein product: CASSNLAGKETQYF.

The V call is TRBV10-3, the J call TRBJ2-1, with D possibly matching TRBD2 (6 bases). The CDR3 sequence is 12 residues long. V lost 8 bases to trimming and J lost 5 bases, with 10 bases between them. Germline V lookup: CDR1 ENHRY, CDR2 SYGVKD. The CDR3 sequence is CAIVGGNNEQFF. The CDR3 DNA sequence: TGTGCCATCGTTGGGGGGAACAATGAGCAGTTCTTC.